This T cell receptor beta chain was captured by sequencing in a study of blood T cell repertoires in COVID-19. About the study: T cells, B-cell-depleted T cells, or PBMCs supplied cDNA or gDNA.

How the authors handled the data: Reference gene primer amplification in the assay estimated nucleated cell counts. The data were produced by immunoSEQ multiplex PCR, yet TCRdb's version contains in-frame clones alone and is incomplete. V and J calls and clone size are given by that table; D and trimming were obtained from the DNA. The table lists under 85,000 clones, around 87% of them singletons, with 5.3% in the top ten. The V gene's germline CDR1 is GTSNPN and CDR2 SVGIG (reference sequence). Trimming took 0 bases from V and 8 from J, leaving 7 bases between them. The CDR3 is made up of 11 amino acids.

Sequenced input: peripheral blood. This chain uses TRBV30 with TRBJ1-1; D unresolved. The sequence came from a man aged 45 to 65 with acute or convalescent COVID-19. CDR3 nucleotides: TGTGCCTGGAGTGTAAGGGAGGAAGCTTTCTTT. It specifies CAWSVREEAFF.